These 23 T cell receptor beta chains were all obtained from the same sample, sequenced in a study of cytomegalovirus exposure and HLA in healthy donors. Use of 60 Vbeta and 13 Jbeta primers characterized the PCR. Produced via immunoSEQ multiplex PCR; TCRdb's table is partial and in-frame only. The sample contains 75,000 to 100,000 clones, under 65% of which appear only once. The sequenced sample consisted of PBMCs. These receptors all come from a man aged 55 to 70 in good health and CMV-seronegative.

The gene calls are TRBV12-5 and TRBJ1-5; unclear D gene. This CDR3 has 12 residues. Germline V gene sequence: CDR1 LGHNT, CDR2 FRNRAP. Trimming removed 8 bases at V and 6 bases at J, with 11 bases between. The CDR3 coding sequence is TGTGCTAGTTCACAGCACGGTCAGCCCCAGCATTTT. As protein: CASSQHGQPQHF.

This rearrangement joins TRBV4-1 to TRBJ2-3; no definite D call. There are 14 residues in the CDR3. Between the trimmed V and J ends, which lost 4 bases and 4 bases, there was a span of 12 bases. The V gene's germline CDR1 is MGHRA and CDR2 YSYEKL. The CDR3 nucleotides are TGCGCCAGCAGCCTAGCAGATGTCCCAGATACGCAGTATTTT. The encoded protein is CASSLADVPDTQYF.

The chain recombines TRBV9 with TRBJ2-1; 7 bases line up with TRBD2. Germline loops: CDR1 SGDLS, CDR2 YYNGEE. CDR3 length: 15 residues. Trimming removed 3 bases from V and 9 bases from J; junction bases left unmatched: 12. For the CDR3, the DNA is TGTGCCAGCAGCGCTTCCCGACTAGCTAGCGGTGAGCAGTTCTTC. It is translated as CASSASRLASGEQFF.

The gene calls are TRBV6-5 and TRBJ1-1, with D possibly matching TRBD1 (5 bases). The ends were cut back, 5 bases at V and 3 bases at J, with 7 bases in the middle. CDR3 size: 12 residues. CDR1 is MNHEY, CDR2 SVGAGI, per germline. In DNA, the CDR3 is TGTGCCAGCAGTGACAGAGACACTGAAGCTTTCTTT. It yields the protein CASSDRDTEAFF.

This clone turned up a few times. The gene calls are TRBV5-4 and TRBJ2-1; 7 nucleotides match TRBD2. V trimming: 4 bases; J trimming: 9 bases; junction bases outside the gene matches: 4. Per the germline V gene, CDR1 is SGHNT and CDR2 is YYREEE (reference sequence). The CDR3 length is 12 residues. CDR3 sequence reads: CASSQLASEQFF. The CDR3 nucleotides read TGTGCCAGCAGCCAACTAGCGAGTGAGCAGTTCTTC.

This clone has just one count. The rearrangement joins TRBV5-1 to TRBJ2-1, with a possible D match to TRBD1 (5 bases). The germline V gene encodes CDR1 SGHRS and CDR2 YFSETQ. This CDR3 contains 14 residues. In nucleotides, the CDR3 is TGCGCTTCCCGATCCCCCAGGGAAGGTCATGAGCAGTTCTTC. Translating it yields CASRSPREGHEQFF.

This clone came up once. This chain connects TRBV9 to TRBJ2-1; 7 nucleotides line up with TRBD1. With 0 bases clipped from V and 9 bases from J, the junction kept 9 bases outside the gene matches. Germline loops: CDR1 SGDLS, CDR2 YYNGEE. The CDR3 loop spans 15 amino acids. The CDR3 DNA reads TGTGCCAGCAGCGTAGTATCCGACAGGGTCAGTGAGCAGTTCTTC. Encoded protein: CASSVVSDRVSEQFF. The complete variable domain, with remaining parts taken from reference TRBV9 and TRBJ2-1, reads DSGVTQTPKHLITATGQRVTLRCSPRSGDLSVYWYQQSLDQGLQFLIQYYNGEERAKGNILERFSAQQFPDLHSELNLSSLELGDSALYFCASSVVSDRVSEQFFGPGTRLTVL.

The chain combines TRBV5-1 with TRBJ2-5; 9 positions match TRBD2. The DNA end lines up better with TRBJ2-7; the J call may be wrong. The CDR3 is 19 residues long. The V gene's germline CDR1 is SGHRS and CDR2 YFSETQ. CDR3 sequence: CASSLAVIAGGRDPYEQYF. The CDR3 DNA follows: TGCGCCAGCAGCTTGGCTGTAATTGCTGGCGGGAGGGATCCCTACGAGCAGTACTTC.

This clone has just a few counts. The chain recombines TRBV7-9 with TRBJ2-7, with TRBD1 matching over 11 bases. The CDR3 extends over 16 amino acids. Trimming took 0 bases from V and 3 from J; bases not matched to a gene: 4. The germline V gene encodes CDR1 SEHNR and CDR2 FQNEAQ (reference sequence). The CDR3 region is CASSLALGTGGYEQYF. In DNA, the CDR3 is TGTGCCAGCAGCTTAGCGCTAGGGACAGGGGGCTACGAGCAGTACTTC.

The rearrangement uses TRBV7-4 and TRBJ1-3, with 8 bases lining up with TRBD1. This CDR3 comprises 18 residues. The trim removed 2 bases at V and 4 bases at J, leaving 13 bases unmatched. CDR1 is SGHVT and CDR2 is SQSDAQ in the germline V gene. CDR3 sequence (DNA): TGTGCCAGCAGCTTAAATCGAGTGGACAGGGTAGAGGGAAACACCATATATTTT. Translated: CASSLNRVDRVEGNTIYF. The variable domain in full, with the rest retrieved from reference TRBV7-4 and TRBJ1-3, is GAGVSQSPRYKVAKRGRDVALRCDSISGHVTLYWYRQTLGQGSEVLTYSQSDAQRDKSGRPSGRFSAERPERSVSTLKIQRTEQGDSAVYLCASSLNRVDRVEGNTIYFGEGSWLTVV.

V usage is TRBV15 and J usage is TRBJ1-2; D might be TRBD1 (5 bases). V lost 5 bases and J 4 bases, leaving 11 bases between the germline ends. Germline CDR1 reads LNHNV; CDR2 reads YYDKDF (reference sequence). The CDR3 spans 13 residues. CDR3 bases: TGTGCCACCAGCGTCCAGGGTTTCTATGGCTACACCTTC. Its protein is CATSVQGFYGYTF.

The J gene is TRBJ1-6, the V gene TRBV11-3; D is possibly TRBD1 (5 bases). Trimming took 0 bases from V and 9 from J, leaving 6 bases between them. The length of the CDR3 is 13 residues. Germline CDR1 reads SGHNT; CDR2 reads YENEEA. The CDR3 DNA sequence: TGTGCCAGCAGCTTAGATGGGGCTTCACCCCTCCACTTT. Translated, it gives CASSLDGASPLHF.

The chain has TRBV12-5 and TRBJ2-5, with TRBD2 identical over 9 bases. The CDR3 is made up of 16 amino acids. The trim removed 1 base at V and 7 bases at J, leaving 10 bases unmatched. The germline V gene has CDR1 LGHNT and CDR2 FRNRAP. The CDR3 DNA is TGTGCTAGTGGTTTGGCTACTAGCGGGTTGCTGGGGACCCAGTACTTC. Its protein is CASGLATSGLLGTQYF.

This clone occurred once. This chain links TRBV2 with TRBJ1-5; D uncertain. Germline V gene sequence: CDR1 SNHLY, CDR2 FYNNEI. CDR3 size: 14 residues. V was shortened by 7 bases and J by 3 bases, with 13 bases between the two germline ends. The chain's CDR3 is CASNRGSYNQPQHF. CDR3 bases: TGTGCCAGCAATCGGGGTAGTTACAATCAGCCCCAGCATTTT.

This chain joins TRBV10-3 and TRBJ1-1, with D perhaps matching TRBD1 (6 bases). The ends were cut back, 6 bases at V and 12 bases at J, with 14 bases in the middle. The germline CDR1 and CDR2 sequences are ENHRY and SYGVKD. The CDR3 extends over 11 amino acids. CDR3 nucleotides: TGTGCCATCAGCCGGACAGAGGGGACTTTCTTT. This gives the protein CAISRTEGTFF.

The gene calls are TRBV4-1 and TRBJ1-5; possibly TRBD1 for D (5 bases). V lost 0 bases and J 1 base, leaving 10 bases between the germline ends. The CDR3 is 16 residues long. Germline-derived CDR1 and CDR2 are MGHRA and YSYEKL. The CDR3 spells CASSQDPQGSNQPQHF. In DNA, the CDR3 is TGCGCCAGCAGCCAAGATCCCCAGGGCAGCAATCAGCCCCAGCATTTT.

This chain links TRBV9 with TRBJ1-5; D not resolved. The CDR3 spans 14 residues. CDR1 and CDR2 from the germline V gene are SGDLS and YYNGEE. Trimming removed 0 bases at V and 6 bases at J, with 10 bases between. DNA for the CDR3: TGTGCCAGCAGCGTAGAGGAAGCGGGTCAGCCCCAGCATTTT. Its protein product is CASSVEEAGQPQHF.

Of note for this clone: This sample also contains other DNA sequences that code for the same CDR3. The V call is TRBV5-6, the J call TRBJ2-2; 10 nucleotides line up with TRBD2. J lost 2 bases, V lost 2 bases, and 6 bases had no gene match. The CDR3 length is 17 residues. Germline V gene data show CDR1 as SGHDT and CDR2 as YYEEEE. Written as DNA, the CDR3 is TGTGCCAGCAGCTTCCCAACACTAGCGGGAAACACCGGGGAGCTGTTTTTT. It yields the protein CASSFPTLAGNTGELFF.

This clone was seen a handful of times. The rearrangement links TRBV30 to TRBJ1-1; 8 positions agree with TRBD1. The CDR3 is 14 residues long. In germline, CDR1 is GTSNPN, CDR2 SVGIG (reference sequence). Germline trimming cut 1 base from V and 4 bases from J; bases unmatched to any gene: 5. DNA of the CDR3: TGTGCCTGGAGTGACAGGGGGGGTGGCACTGAAGCTTTCTTT. This sequence encodes CAWSDRGGGTEAFF. The full variable domain, rest sourced from reference TRBV30 and TRBJ1-1, is SQTIHQWPATLVQPVGSPLSLECTVEGTSNPNLYWYRQAAGRGLQLLFYSVGIGQISSEVPQNLSASRPQDRQFILSSKKLLLSDSGFYLCAWSDRGGGTEAFFGQGTRLTVV.

This clone has only a few counts. The rearrangement links TRBV28 to TRBJ1-5; the D gene is possibly TRBD1 (5 bases). This CDR3 has 13 amino acids. The V end was cut by 6 bases, the J end by 2 bases, with 8 bases between. The V gene's germline CDR1 is MDHEN and CDR2 SYDVKM. CDR3 sequence (DNA): TGTGCCAGCAGCAGGGAGGGCAATCAGCCCCAGCATTTT. It yields the protein CASSREGNQPQHF.

CDR3 protein: CASSFRGIEQYF. CDR3 DNA sequence: TGTGCCAGCAGTTTCCGGGGAATCGAGCAGTACTTC. The chain uses TRBV28 and TRBJ2-7; D possibly corresponds to TRBD2 (5 bases). The V gene lost 3 bases and the J gene lost 6 bases, with 9 bases spanning the gap. Germline CDR1 is MDHEN and CDR2 is SYDVKM. The CDR3 sequence is 12 residues long.

V is TRBV12-5 and J is TRBJ1-5; 8 bases are a match to TRBD1. The CDR3 length is 19 residues. Germline V gene sequence: CDR1 LGHNT, CDR2 FRNRAP. The ends lost 6 bases at V and 0 bases at J; junction bases unmatched: 16. CDR3 in DNA: TGTGCTAGTGGACTCTCCAGGGGGCGCGTATTCGGTAGCAATCAGCCCCAGCATTTT. This encodes CASGLSRGRVFGSNQPQHF.

This clone was seen a few times. This chain uses TRBV6-5 with TRBJ2-1, with D tentatively TRBD2 (6 bases). Trimming stripped 6 bases from V and 8 bases from J, with 8 bases between. Per the germline V gene, CDR1 is MNHEY and CDR2 is SVGAGI. The CDR3 length is 11 residues. The CDR3 sequence is CASSTGDEQFF. For the CDR3, the DNA is TGTGCCAGCAGCACGGGGGATGAGCAGTTCTTC.